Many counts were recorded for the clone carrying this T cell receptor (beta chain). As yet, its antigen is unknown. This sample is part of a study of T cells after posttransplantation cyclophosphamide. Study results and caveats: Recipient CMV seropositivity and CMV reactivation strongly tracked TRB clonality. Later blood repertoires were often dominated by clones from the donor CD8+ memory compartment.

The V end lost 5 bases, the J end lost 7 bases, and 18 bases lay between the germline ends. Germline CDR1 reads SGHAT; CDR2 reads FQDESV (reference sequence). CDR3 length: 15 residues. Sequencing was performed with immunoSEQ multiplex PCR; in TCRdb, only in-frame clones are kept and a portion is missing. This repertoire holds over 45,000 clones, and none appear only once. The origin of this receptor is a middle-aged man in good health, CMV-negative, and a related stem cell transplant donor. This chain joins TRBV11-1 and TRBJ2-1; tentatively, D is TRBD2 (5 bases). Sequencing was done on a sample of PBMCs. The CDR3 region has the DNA TGTGCCAGCAGCATTCTCGGGGTCTCGGGAAATGAGCAGTTCTTC. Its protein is CASSILGVSGNEQFF.